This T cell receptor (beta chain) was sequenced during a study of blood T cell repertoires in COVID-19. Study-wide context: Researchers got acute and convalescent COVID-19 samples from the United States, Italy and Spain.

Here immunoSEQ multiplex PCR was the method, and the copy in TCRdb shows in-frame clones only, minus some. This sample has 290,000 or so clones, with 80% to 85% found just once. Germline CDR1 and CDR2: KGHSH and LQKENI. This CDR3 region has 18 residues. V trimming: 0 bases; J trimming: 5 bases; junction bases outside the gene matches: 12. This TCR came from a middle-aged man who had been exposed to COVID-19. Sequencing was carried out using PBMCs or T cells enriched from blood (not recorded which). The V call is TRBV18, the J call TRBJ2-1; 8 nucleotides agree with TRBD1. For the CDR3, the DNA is TGTGCCAGCTCACCACCGGTAAAAGGGACAGGAGTTAACAATGAGCAGTTCTTC. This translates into CASSPPVKGTGVNNEQFF.